This T cell receptor beta chain is drawn from a study of T cell responses to AZD1222 COVID-19 vaccine. Measured with immunoSEQ multiplex PCR; TCRdb has only the in-frame clones, and not every one. This sample has some 110,000 clones, with almost 95% found just once. From germline, CDR1 is MNHEY and CDR2 SVGAGI. This CDR3 is 15 amino acids long. V lost 0 bases, J lost 4 bases, and 11 bases lay in between. Overall study results and limits: Among AZD1222 vaccinees, only 5 to 7 were seropositive at baseline.

Comment on this clone: Its antigen is as yet unknown.

The specimen comprised peripheral blood, sampled 28 days after the second AZD1222 dose. The chain uses TRBV6-5 and TRBJ2-3; no definite D call. The receptor was derived from an adult who received the AZD1222 COVID-19 vaccine. The CDR3 DNA reads TGTGCCAGCAGTTACTCTTCTAGTTGGGCAGATACGCAGTATTTT. Translation gives CASSYSSSWADTQYF.